The 10 T cell receptor beta chains presented below share a single source sample, sequenced in a study. TCRdb called the RT-PCR reads again in MiXCR, with one record for every CDR3 protein. The table records hundreds of thousands of distinct CDR3 sequences, approximately 14% of them present only once. The sequencing sample was made of memory CD4+ T cells from blood. The receptors originated from a female donor in good health, serving as a healthy control.

This clonotype was detected ten times or more. CDR3 amino acids: CASSLALTGGGEKLFF. In nucleotides, the CDR3 is TGTGCCAGCAGCTTGGCTCTGACAGGGGGAGGTGAAAAACTGTTTTTT. The rearrangement joins TRBV5-5 to TRBJ1-4; 9 nucleotides line up with TRBD1. V shed 0 bases and J 7 bases; nucleotides not matched to a gene: 7. This CDR3 region has 16 residues. Germline CDR1 reads SGHKS; CDR2 reads YYEKEE (reference sequence).

As to this clonotype: It is likely a read error: a sequence one base away is far more abundant. The rearrangement uses TRBV7-2 and TRBJ1-1; D call uncertain. CDR1 and CDR2 (germline): SGHTA, FQGNSA. This CDR3 is 13 amino acids long. The DNA for the CDR3 is TGTTCCAGCAGCTTAGTTCAAAACACTGAAGCTTTCTTT. Amino acids: CSSSLVQNTEAFF.

The sample holds a few counts of this clonotype. The chain combines TRBV29-1 with TRBJ1-3; TRBD1 agrees at 7 bases. The ends lost 4 bases at V and 0 bases at J; junction bases unmatched: 6. The CDR3 sequence is 15 residues long. The V gene's germline CDR1 is SQVTM and CDR2 ANQGSEA. DNA for the CDR3: TGCAGCGTTGGCGGGACAGCTATCTCTGGAAACACCATATATTTT. Amino acids: CSVGGTAISGNTIYF.

The rearrangement links TRBV7-9 to TRBJ2-2; D uncertain. V was cut by 10 bases and J by 1 base, with 10 bases left in between. The V gene's germline CDR1 is SEHNR and CDR2 FQNEAQ (reference sequence). CDR3 length: 13 amino acids. CDR3 sequence (DNA): TGTGCCATCCCGGCCTTGAACACCGGGGAGCTGTTTTTT. Translating gives CAIPALNTGELFF.

This clonotype was seen just once. The chain is built from TRBV5-1 and TRBJ2-5; D call uncertain. The CDR3 length is 15 residues. Germline V lookup: CDR1 SGHRS, CDR2 YFSETQ. V was shortened by 0 bases and J by 4 bases, with 13 bases between the two germline ends. The CDR3 is CASSLGLSKGETQYF. CDR3 bases: TGCGCCAGCAGCTTGGGACTCTCAAAAGGAGAGACCCAGTACTTC.

This clonotype was counted a few times. This chain joins TRBV20-1 and TRBJ2-3, with D perhaps TRBD2 (6 bases). This CDR3 spans 13 amino acids. V lost 4 bases and J lost 4, with 12 bases in between. CDR1 and CDR2 (germline): DFQATT, SNEGSKA (reference sequence). The CDR3 here is CSAIGRDSDTQYF. As DNA, the CDR3 is TGCAGTGCTATAGGACGGGACTCAGATACGCAGTATTTT.

The chain couples TRBV27 to TRBJ1-2, with 8 nucleotides matching TRBD1. V shed 4 bases, J shed 1 base, and the junction held 5 bases outside the gene matches. The CDR3 spans 15 residues. The germline V gene has CDR1 MNHEY and CDR2 SMNVEV (reference sequence). DNA of the CDR3: TGTGCCAGCAGTTCCCTGGACAGGGTTAACTATGGCTACACCTTC. It codes for CASSSLDRVNYGYTF.

This chain connects TRBV6-2 or TRBV6-3 to TRBJ1-5; 7 bases map to TRBD1. The CDR3 is 17 amino acids. Germline V gene sequence: CDR1 MNHEY, CDR2 SVGEGT. The ends lost 8 bases at V and 0 bases at J; junction bases unmatched: 13. The CDR3 reads CASLPRDRGPSNQPQHF. The CDR3 region has the DNA TGTGCCAGCCTCCCCCGGGACAGAGGCCCTAGCAATCAGCCCCAGCATTTT.

This chain links TRBV6-5 with TRBJ2-4; 8 nucleotides match TRBD1. CDR3 length equals 16 residues. CDR1 MNHEY and CDR2 SVGAGI come from the germline V gene. The ends lost 7 bases at V and 3 bases at J; junction bases unmatched: 11. This CDR3 is CASTPQRDRIKNIQYF. For the CDR3, the DNA is TGTGCCAGCACCCCCCAAAGGGACAGGATCAAAAACATTCAGTACTTC.

This clonotype was seen repeatedly, ten times or more. The chain is built from TRBV7-9 and TRBJ2-7; unclear D gene. CDR3 length: 12 amino acids. The germline V gene encodes CDR1 SEHNR and CDR2 FQNEAQ (reference sequence). The ends were cut back, 4 bases at V and 4 bases at J, with 8 bases in the middle. CDR3 bases: TGTGCCAGCAGCTGGGAACTTTACGAGCAGTACTTC. It codes for CASSWELYEQYF.